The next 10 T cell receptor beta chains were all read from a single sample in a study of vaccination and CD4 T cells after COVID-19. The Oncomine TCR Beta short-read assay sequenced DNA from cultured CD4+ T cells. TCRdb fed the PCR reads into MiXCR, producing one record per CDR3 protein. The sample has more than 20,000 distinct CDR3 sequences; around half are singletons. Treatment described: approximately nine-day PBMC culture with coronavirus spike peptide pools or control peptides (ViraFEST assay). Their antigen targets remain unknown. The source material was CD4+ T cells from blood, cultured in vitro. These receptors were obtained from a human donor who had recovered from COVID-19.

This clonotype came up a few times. CDR3 in amino acids: CASSLVGQPQHF. CDR3 nucleotide sequence: TGTGCCAGCAGTTTGGTGGGCCAGCCCCAGCATTTT. J is TRBJ1-5 and V is TRBV28; D unclear. Per germline, CDR1 MDHEN and CDR2 SYDVKM. V was trimmed by 3 bases and J by 7 bases, leaving 7 bases between them. The CDR3 has 12 amino acids.

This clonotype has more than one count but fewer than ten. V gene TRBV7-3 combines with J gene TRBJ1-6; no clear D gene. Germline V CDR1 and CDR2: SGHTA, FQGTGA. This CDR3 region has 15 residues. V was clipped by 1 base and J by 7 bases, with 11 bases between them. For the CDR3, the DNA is TGTGCCAGCAGCTTAAATAGTCAGCGGAATTCACCCCTCCACTTT. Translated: CASSLNSQRNSPLHF.

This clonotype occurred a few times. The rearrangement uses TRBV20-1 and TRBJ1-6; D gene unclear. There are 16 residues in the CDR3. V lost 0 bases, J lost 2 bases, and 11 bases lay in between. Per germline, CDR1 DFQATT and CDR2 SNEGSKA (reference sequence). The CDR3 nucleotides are TGCAGTGCTAGAGAGGACCGCGGGGCCTATAATTCACCCCTCCACTTT. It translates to CSAREDRGAYNSPLHF.

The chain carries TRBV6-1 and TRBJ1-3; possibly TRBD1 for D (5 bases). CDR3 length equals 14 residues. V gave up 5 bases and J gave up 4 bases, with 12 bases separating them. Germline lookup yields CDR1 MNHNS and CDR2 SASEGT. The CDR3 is CASSPGRAGNTIYF. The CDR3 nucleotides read TGTGCCAGCAGTCCGGGCAGGGCCGGAAACACCATATATTTT.

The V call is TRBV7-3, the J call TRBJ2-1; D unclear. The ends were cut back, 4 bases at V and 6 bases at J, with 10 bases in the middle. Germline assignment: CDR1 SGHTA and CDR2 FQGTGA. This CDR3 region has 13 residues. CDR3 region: CASSSRPSNEQFF. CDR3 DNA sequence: TGTGCCAGCAGCTCTCGCCCTAGCAATGAGCAGTTCTTC.

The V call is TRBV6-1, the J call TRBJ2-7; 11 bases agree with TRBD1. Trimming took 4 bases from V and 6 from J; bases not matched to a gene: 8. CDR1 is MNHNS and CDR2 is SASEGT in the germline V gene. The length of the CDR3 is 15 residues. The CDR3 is CASSALGQGEGEQYF. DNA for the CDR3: TGTGCCAGCAGTGCCCTGGGACAGGGGGAAGGCGAGCAGTACTTC.

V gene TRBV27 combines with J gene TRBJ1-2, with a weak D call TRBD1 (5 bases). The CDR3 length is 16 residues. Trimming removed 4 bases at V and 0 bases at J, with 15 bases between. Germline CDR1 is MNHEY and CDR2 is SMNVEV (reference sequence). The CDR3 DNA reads TGTGCCAGCAGTTCTGCTCGGCAGGGCACTAACTATGGCTACACCTTC. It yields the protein CASSSARQGTNYGYTF.

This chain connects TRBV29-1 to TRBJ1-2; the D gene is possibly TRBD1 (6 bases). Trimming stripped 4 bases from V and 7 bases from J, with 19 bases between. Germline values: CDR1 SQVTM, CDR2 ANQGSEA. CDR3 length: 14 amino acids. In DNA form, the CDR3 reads TGCAGCGTTGCCCTTGAAGGGGGACTCACTGGCTACACCTTC. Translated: CSVALEGGLTGYTF.

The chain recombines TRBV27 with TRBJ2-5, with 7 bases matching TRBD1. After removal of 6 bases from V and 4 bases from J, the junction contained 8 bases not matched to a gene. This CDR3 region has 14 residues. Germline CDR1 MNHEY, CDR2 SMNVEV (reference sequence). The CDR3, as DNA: TGTGCCAGCAGGTCGACAGGGAGTGGAGAGACCCAGTACTTC. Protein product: CASRSTGSGETQYF.

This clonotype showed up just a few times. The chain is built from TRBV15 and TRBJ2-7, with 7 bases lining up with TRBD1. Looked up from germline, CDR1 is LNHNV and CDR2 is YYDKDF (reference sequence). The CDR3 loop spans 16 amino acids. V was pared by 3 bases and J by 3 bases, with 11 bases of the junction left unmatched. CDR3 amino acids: CATSSSFGDRNYEQYF. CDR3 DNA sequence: TGTGCCACCAGCAGTTCATTCGGGGACAGAAACTACGAGCAGTACTTC.